This TCR beta chain was sequenced during a study of blood T cell repertoires in COVID-19. Participants spanned ages roughly 18 to 95 years and resided in 24 US areas. As processed by the authors: Amplification from reference gene primers served as the basis for estimated nucleated cell counts. The protocol was immunoSEQ multiplex PCR, while the TCRdb copy is restricted to in-frame clones and leaves out a portion. That table furnishes V, J and clone size, whereas the DNA furnished D and trimming. Among about 260,000 clones listed, roughly four fifths were seen once. The sequence was collected from a young man with acute COVID-19. Sequencing was carried out using PBMCs or T cells enriched from blood (not recorded which).

CDR3 amino acids: CASSLTAQGSYNEQFF. DNA of the CDR3: TGTGCCAGCAGCCTCACGGCGCAGGGCTCCTACAATGAGCAGTTCTTC. The gene calls are TRBV7-7 and TRBJ2-1; tentatively, D is TRBD1 (5 bases). This CDR3 comprises 16 residues. The germline V and J ends were trimmed by 5 bases and 0 bases, with 14 bases remaining between them. The germline V gene has CDR1 SSHAT and CDR2 FNYEAQ (reference sequence).